This TCR beta chain was documented in a study of T cell clonality in common variable immunodeficiency. Whole-study findings and limits: Common variable immunodeficiency TCR beta sequences reportedly had fewer deletions and N-nucleotide insertions. CVID subjects shared fewer TCRbeta clones than healthy controls did.

Germline V gene lookup returns CDR1 DFQATT and CDR2 SNEGSKA (reference sequence). The V end lost 0 bases, the J end lost 7 bases, and 24 bases lay between the germline ends. This CDR3 contains 18 residues. This clone was observed a handful of times. Its antigen is as yet unknown. The read terminates 3 residues before the CDR3 end, so the remaining end is supplied by the germline J gene. Patients and controls were mostly of Caucasian heritage. CVID subjects were neither ill nor on immunomodulatory or immunosuppressive medication at sampling. Each donor provided roughly 5 to 8 ml of heparinized whole blood. Produced via immunoSEQ multiplex PCR; TCRdb's table is partial and in-frame only. The data show approximately 35,000 clones, none appearing only once, with approximately 6.8% held by the ten largest.

The chain uses TRBV20-1 and TRBJ1-4, with D perhaps TRBD1 (6 bases). The TCR comes from a human donor with common variable immunodeficiency. The sequenced material came from peripheral blood mononuclear cells. The sequenced CDR3 bases are TGCAGTGCTAGAGATCGTGCGGGCAGGGGAGCCCTTGGTGAAAAA. This codes for CSARDRAGRGALGEK. The whole CDR3 sequence is CSARDRAGRGALGEKLFF.